A single sample is the source of the 29 T cell receptor beta chains below, sequenced in a study of T cells after yellow fever vaccination. TCRdb used MiXCR to reprocess the 5' RACE reads, holding one entry per CDR3 protein. The repertoire holds fewer than 400,000 distinct CDR3 sequences, with under 7.5% as singletons. The sample here was PBMCs, taken 5 days after the yellow fever booster vaccination. These receptors were collected from a man aged 30-40 years who received the YFV17D yellow fever vaccine.

J is TRBJ2-5 and V is TRBV7-2; TRBD2 matches 7 bases. Germline assignment: CDR1 SGHTA and CDR2 FQGNSA. V shed 6 bases and J 4 bases; nucleotides not matched to a gene: 5. The CDR3 sequence is 13 residues long. The CDR3 reads CASRGVAGETQYF. The CDR3 nucleotides are TGTGCCAGCAGGGGGGTAGCGGGAGAGACCCAGTACTTC.

This clonotype was observed a handful of times. The J gene is TRBJ2-1, the V gene TRBV20-1; D uncertain. Trimming stripped 0 bases from V and 0 bases from J, with 12 bases between. This CDR3 spans 16 amino acids. From germline, CDR1 is DFQATT and CDR2 SNEGSKA (reference sequence). CDR3 nucleotides: TGCAGTGCTAGAGATGTCGACTCCAGCTCCTACAATGAGCAGTTCTTC. It specifies CSARDVDSSSYNEQFF.

This clonotype was observed many times. This chain connects TRBV6-6 to TRBJ2-7; TRBD1 agrees at 7 bases. The CDR3 consists of 11 residues. With 5 bases clipped from V and 9 bases from J, the junction kept 4 bases outside the gene matches. Germline V gene lookup returns CDR1 MNHNY and CDR2 SVGAGI (reference sequence). The CDR3 loop is CASSDRVGQYF. The CDR3 region has the DNA TGTGCCAGCAGTGACAGGGTCGGGCAGTACTTC.

This clonotype has at least ten counts. The chain joins TRBV4-3 to TRBJ2-2; possible D gene TRBD2, 5 bases. Per germline, CDR1 LGHNA and CDR2 YSLEER. CDR3 length: 16 amino acids. Trimming pared 2 bases from V and 4 bases from J, leaving 14 bases between. The CDR3 protein is CASSQSWTRLTGELFF. CDR3 in DNA: TGCGCCAGCAGCCAATCCTGGACTCGCCTCACCGGGGAGCTGTTTTTT.

Many counts were recorded for this clonotype. The chain recombines TRBV19 with TRBJ1-1; 7 nucleotides match TRBD1. CDR1 and CDR2 (germline): LNHDA, SQIVND (reference sequence). CDR3 length equals 16 residues. Germline trimming cut 6 bases from V and 1 base from J; bases unmatched to any gene: 11. The CDR3 DNA reads as TGTGCCAGTAGGCACGAGACAGGGACTCCGAACACTGAAGCTTTCTTT. Encoded protein: CASRHETGTPNTEAFF.

Ten or more counts support this clonotype. The genes are TRBV29-1 and TRBJ2-7; D is perhaps TRBD1 (6 bases). Germline V gene lookup returns CDR1 SQVTM and CDR2 ANQGSEA. Between the trimmed V and J ends, which lost 4 bases and 0 bases, there was a span of 10 bases. The CDR3 runs to 13 residues. The DNA for the CDR3 is TGCAGCGTTGCTGGGGACACCTCCTACGAGCAGTACTTC. Protein product: CSVAGDTSYEQYF.

Many counts were recorded for this clonotype. The CDR3 spells CASSLSGHNEQFF. For the CDR3, the DNA is TGTGCCAGCAGCTTAAGCGGGCACAATGAGCAGTTCTTC. The chain employs TRBV7-6 and TRBJ2-1; D is possibly TRBD2 (6 bases). The germline V gene encodes CDR1 SGHVS and CDR2 FNYEAQ. The CDR3 sequence is 13 residues long. The V end was cut by 2 bases, the J end by 5 bases, with 7 bases between.

J is TRBJ2-1 and V is TRBV29-1; D is unclear. The CDR3 sequence is 15 residues long. Germline V gene lookup returns CDR1 SQVTM and CDR2 ANQGSEA. Trimming cost V 3 bases and J 0 bases, with 12 bases left between them. The CDR3 nucleotides read TGCAGCGTTGAGACTGCTCTAAGCTCCTACAATGAGCAGTTCTTC. This encodes CSVETALSSYNEQFF.

The chain couples TRBV29-1 to TRBJ1-2; D is unclear. CDR3 length: 12 residues. V shed 3 bases and J shed 6 bases, with 11 bases lying between them. Germline CDR1 is SQVTM and CDR2 is ANQGSEA. This CDR3 is CSVDKARDGYTF. The CDR3, as DNA: TGCAGCGTTGATAAGGCCCGGGATGGCTACACCTTC.

This clonotype was seen repeatedly, ten times or more. CDR3 in amino acids: CSASSGWSNQPQHF. CDR3 DNA sequence: TGCAGTGCTAGTTCAGGCTGGAGCAATCAGCCCCAGCATTTT. V usage is TRBV20-1 and J usage is TRBJ1-5; D remains ambiguous. Per the germline V gene, CDR1 is DFQATT and CDR2 is SNEGSKA (reference sequence). Trimming removed 3 bases at V and 1 base at J, with 10 bases between. This CDR3 comprises 14 residues.

There are a few counts of this clonotype. This sequence joins TRBV5-8 and TRBJ2-2, with TRBD1 identical over 11 bases. Per germline, CDR1 SGHTS and CDR2 YDEGEE. The CDR3 length is 15 residues. The V and J ends lost 5 bases and 6 bases, in that order; junction bases with no gene match: 6. CDR3 amino acids: CASRTGTGGAGELFF. The CDR3 region has the DNA TGTGCCAGCAGGACCGGGACAGGGGGTGCCGGGGAGCTGTTTTTT.

V is TRBV7-9 and J is TRBJ1-5, with D unresolved. Deletions cut 0 bases from V and 6 bases from J, with 9 bases between. The CDR3 loop spans 14 amino acids. Per germline, CDR1 SEHNR and CDR2 FQNEAQ (reference sequence). The CDR3 spells CASSLASVIQPQHF. For the CDR3, the DNA is TGTGCCAGCAGCTTAGCGTCAGTTATTCAGCCCCAGCATTTT.

The genes are TRBV29-1 and TRBJ2-7; a weak D match, TRBD2 (5 bases). Trimming took off 5 bases at V and 7 bases at J, with 15 bases between the two ends. The CDR3 runs to 12 residues. The germline gives CDR1 SQVTM, CDR2 ANQGSEA. CDR3 nucleotides: TGCAGCGTTATCTGGACTTCCCGAGAGCAGTACTTC. Translating it yields CSVIWTSREQYF.

This rearrangement joins TRBV7-2 to TRBJ2-3; D possibly corresponds to TRBD2 (5 bases). V lost 1 base and J lost 3, with 11 bases in between. This CDR3 is built from 15 residues. CDR1 SGHTA and CDR2 FQGNSA come from the germline V gene. CDR3 loop: CASSLENGITDTQYF. CDR3 bases: TGTGCCAGCAGCTTAGAGAACGGGATAACAGATACGCAGTATTTT.

The V and J genes are TRBV2 and TRBJ2-6; perhaps TRBD1 as D (5 bases). Germline loops: CDR1 SNHLY, CDR2 FYNNEI. Trimming stripped 5 bases from V and 0 bases from J, with 17 bases between. The CDR3 runs to 18 residues. CDR3 sequence reads: CASSFVGRAFSGANVLTF. The CDR3 DNA sequence: TGTGCCAGCAGTTTTGTCGGCAGGGCCTTCTCTGGGGCCAACGTCCTGACTTTC.

This clonotype was recorded many times. The genes are TRBV29-1 and TRBJ2-7, with D hard to call. Germline CDR1 reads SQVTM; CDR2 reads ANQGSEA. This CDR3 region has 13 residues. V dropped 8 bases and J dropped 4 bases, with 18 bases sitting between them. Written as DNA, the CDR3 is TGCAGCCCCTCTGGGGATCAGGCTTACGAGCAGTACTTC. As protein: CSPSGDQAYEQYF.

This clonotype was counted many times. The CDR3 DNA follows: TGTGCCAGCAGCTCTAGCGGGGCCAATGAGCAGTTCTTC. This sequence encodes CASSSSGANEQFF. The chain joins TRBV7-9 to TRBJ2-1; 9 nucleotides line up with TRBD2. After removal of 4 bases from V and 6 bases from J, the junction contained 1 base not matched to a gene. The CDR3 runs 13 residues. From germline, CDR1 is SEHNR and CDR2 FQNEAQ (reference sequence).

V and J are TRBV7-6 and TRBJ1-1, with 7 bases fitting TRBD1. CDR3 length equals 14 residues. Per the germline V gene, CDR1 is SGHVS and CDR2 is FNYEAQ. V dropped 6 bases and J dropped 4; count of bases not matched to a gene: 8. This CDR3 reads CASRKTGTGTEAFF. CDR3 sequence (DNA): TGTGCCAGCAGGAAGACAGGGACGGGCACTGAAGCTTTCTTT. Together with reference TRBV7-6 and TRBJ1-1, the CDR3 gives the full variable domain: GAGVSQSPRYKVTKRGQDVALRCDPISGHVSLYWYRQALGQGPEFLTYFNYEAQQDKSGLPNDRFSAERPEGSISTLTIQRTEQRDSAMYRCASRKTGTGTEAFFGQGTRLTVV.

In this sample, this clonotype turned up a few times. This chain links TRBV20-1 with TRBJ1-2; D might be TRBD1 (5 bases). The germline CDR1 and CDR2 sequences are DFQATT and SNEGSKA (reference sequence). The ends were cut back, 5 bases at V and 1 base at J, with 14 bases in the middle. The CDR3 consists of 14 residues. CDR3 DNA sequence: TGCAGTGCTGGGGACGGGGGACGTAACTATGGCTACACCTTC. It specifies CSAGDGGRNYGYTF.

This clonotype was counted ten times or more. V gene TRBV7-2 combines with J gene TRBJ2-1; D uncertain. In germline, CDR1 is SGHTA, CDR2 FQGNSA. The CDR3 contains 14 residues. V lost 1 base to trimming and J lost 5 bases, with 9 bases between them. The CDR3 spells CASSLGGKNNEQFF. DNA of the CDR3: TGTGCCAGCAGCTTAGGTGGCAAAAACAATGAGCAGTTCTTC.

Many counts were recorded for this clonotype. This chain links TRBV18 with TRBJ2-1; D is possibly TRBD1 or TRBD2 (5 bases each). The CDR3 sequence is 12 residues long. The ends were cut back, 1 base at V and 10 bases at J, with 8 bases in the middle. Per germline, CDR1 KGHSH and CDR2 LQKENI. The CDR3 protein is CASSPRGLEQFF. The CDR3 bases are TGTGCCAGCTCACCACGGGGGTTGGAGCAGTTCTTC.

The sample holds many counts of this clonotype. The rearrangement uses TRBV29-1 and TRBJ2-7, with D hard to call. The length of the CDR3 is 12 residues. V lost 5 bases and J lost 0, with 8 bases in between. In germline, CDR1 is SQVTM, CDR2 ANQGSEA. This CDR3 is CSVFTNSYEQYF. CDR3 DNA sequence: TGCAGCGTTTTTACAAACTCCTACGAGCAGTACTTC.

This clonotype was seen a handful of times. A much larger clonotype is one base distant, so this may be a read error. The chain uses TRBV12-3 or TRBV12-4 and TRBJ2-1; 10 positions agree with TRBD2. This CDR3 has 18 amino acids. Here the CDR3 DNA reads TGTGCCAGCTGTTTTCGGTCTTCTAGCGGGAGTCTCCACAATGAGCAGTTCTTC. It is translated as CASCFRSSSGSLHNEQFF.

The chain carries TRBV28 and TRBJ2-4, with D maybe TRBD1 (6 bases). V shed 5 bases and J shed 0 bases, with 17 bases lying between them. Germline CDR1 and CDR2: MDHEN and SYDVKM. This CDR3 has 17 amino acids. CDR3 coding DNA: TGTGCCAGCAGTCCTATGGACAGCCGCTTAGCCAAAAACATTCAGTACTTC. It codes for CASSPMDSRLAKNIQYF.

In its sample, this clonotype was seen many times. The chain recombines TRBV15 with TRBJ2-5, with TRBD2 identical over 10 bases. The CDR3 length is 15 residues. The junction had 12 bases not matched to a gene; V was cut back by 1 base and J by 13 bases. CDR1 and CDR2 (germline): LNHNV, YYDKDF (reference sequence). The CDR3 DNA reads TGTGCCACCAGCAGAGGTGGCCTCGGCACTAGCGGGGCGTACTTC. This encodes CATSRGGLGTSGAYF.

Regarding this clonotype: A read error may explain this, as a much larger clone is one base away. No conserved phenylalanine or tryptophan is present at the end of the CDR3, so a read error is the likely explanation. The genes are TRBV14 and TRBJ2-7, with D perhaps TRBD2 (6 bases). The V end was cut by 1 base, the J end by 1 base, with 20 bases between. This CDR3 region has 18 residues. Germline V gene lookup returns CDR1 SGHDN and CDR2 FVKESK. The CDR3 coding sequence is TGTGCCAGCAGCCAAGGGGGACTGGGGCAGAGAGCTTCCTACGAGCAGTACTCC. Encoded protein: CASSQGGLGQRASYEQYS.

This chain connects TRBV29-1 to TRBJ2-3; D is perhaps TRBD1 or TRBD2 (6 bases each). The ends were cut back, 0 bases at V and 2 bases at J, with 15 bases in the middle. This CDR3 has 16 amino acids. Germline V gives CDR1 SQVTM, CDR2 ANQGSEA. The CDR3 spells CSVEDFGGGYTDTQYF. CDR3 nucleotides: TGCAGCGTTGAAGATTTCGGGGGCGGATACACAGATACGCAGTATTTT.

V gene TRBV5-1 combines with J gene TRBJ2-5, with TRBD2 as a possible D gene (6 bases). V was cut by 1 base and J by 4 bases, with 8 bases left in between. CDR1 is SGHRS and CDR2 is YFSETQ in the germline V gene. CDR3 length: 13 amino acids. CDR3 in DNA: TGCGCCAGCAGCTTGTCGCGGGGAGAGACCCAGTACTTC. This sequence encodes CASSLSRGETQYF.

Only a few counts were recorded for this clonotype. This CDR3 reads CASKGVAGYGYTF. Written as DNA, the CDR3 is TGTGCCAGCAAGGGTGTCGCAGGCTATGGCTACACCTTC. The rearrangement joins TRBV25-1 to TRBJ1-2, with D unclear. V gave up 7 bases and J gave up 4 bases, with 13 bases separating them. This CDR3 has 13 amino acids. Germline-derived CDR1 and CDR2 are MGHDK and SYGVNS.